One sample yielded the 9 T cell receptor beta chains listed below, sequenced in a study of blood T cell repertoires in COVID-19. Libraries were prepared by immunoSEQ multiplex PCR; TCRdb keeps only in-frame clonotypes and omits some of them. The sample holds around 200,000 clones, around 90% seen once. Sequenced sample: PBMCs or T cells enriched from blood (not recorded which). The receptors derive from a woman aged 30 to 39 who had recovered from COVID-19.

This clone was recorded only once. J is TRBJ1-3 and V is TRBV4-3; D is ambiguous. Germline V gene sequence: CDR1 LGHNA, CDR2 YSLEER. This CDR3 has 15 amino acids. The V end was cut by 1 base, the J end by 0 bases, with 7 bases between. This chain's CDR3 is CASSQGSGSGNTIYF. The CDR3, as DNA: TGCGCCAGCAGCCAAGGGTCCGGCTCTGGAAACACCATATATTTT.

This chain uses TRBV11-2 with TRBJ1-3; 11 bases line up with TRBD1. V was clipped by 3 bases and J by 3 bases; unmatched bases: 4. Per germline, CDR1 SGHAT and CDR2 FQNNGV. This CDR3 has 16 amino acids. The CDR3 here is CASSFYGTGGGNTIYF. CDR3 coding DNA: TGTGCCAGCAGCTTTTACGGGACAGGGGGTGGAAACACCATATATTTT.

The chain is built from TRBV15 and TRBJ1-2; 7 bases fit TRBD1. The ends lost 1 base at V and 2 bases at J; junction bases unmatched: 10. The CDR3 loop spans 17 amino acids. CDR1 and CDR2 from the germline V gene are LNHNV and YYDKDF (reference sequence). The CDR3, as DNA: TGTGCCACCAGCAGAGTCGGAGAGACAGGGACGAACTATGGCTACACCTTC. Protein product: CATSRVGETGTNYGYTF.

The rearrangement uses TRBV9 and TRBJ1-5, with D perhaps matching TRBD1 (5 bases). This CDR3 is 13 amino acids long. Trimming pared 3 bases from V and 7 bases from J, leaving 11 bases between. The germline gives CDR1 SGDLS, CDR2 YYNGEE. The CDR3 DNA reads TGTGCCAGCAGCGCCGGAGGGACCCAGCCCCAGCATTTT. Its protein is CASSAGGTQPQHF. Based on the CDR3 plus reference TRBV9 and TRBJ1-5, the full variable domain is DSGVTQTPKHLITATGQRVTLRCSPRSGDLSVYWYQQSLDQGLQFLIQYYNGEERAKGNILERFSAQQFPDLHSELNLSSLELGDSALYFCASSAGGTQPQHFGDGTRLSIL.

J is TRBJ2-1 and V is TRBV6-5; no definite D call. The CDR3 loop spans 11 amino acids. The V and J ends lost 2 bases and 14 bases respectively, with 10 bases between them. Germline V gives CDR1 MNHEY, CDR2 SVGAGI. CDR3 sequence (DNA): TGTGCCAGCAGTTACGGAAAGCGCGAGTTCTTC. This translates into CASSYGKREFF.

The chain has TRBV7-9 and TRBJ1-3; 10 positions match TRBD1. From germline, CDR1 is SEHNR and CDR2 FQNEAQ (reference sequence). The CDR3 contains 18 residues. Unmatched junction bases numbered 8, after V lost 1 base and J lost 2 bases. CDR3 region: CASSLDLPGQGTGNTIYF. Here the CDR3 DNA reads TGTGCCAGCAGCTTAGATCTTCCGGGACAGGGGACTGGAAACACCATATATTTT. Full variable domain (remainder filled in from reference TRBV7-9 and TRBJ1-3): DTGVSQNPRHKITKRGQNVTFRCDPISEHNRLYWYRQTLGQGPEFLTYFQNEAQLEKSRLLSDRFSAERPKGSFSTLEIQRTEQGDSAMYLCASSLDLPGQGTGNTIYFGEGSWLTVV.

The chain joins TRBV27 to TRBJ1-1; a possible D gene is TRBD1 (6 bases). This CDR3 comprises 14 residues. Germline V lookup: CDR1 MNHEY, CDR2 SMNVEV (reference sequence). V dropped 3 bases and J dropped 5 bases, with 13 bases sitting between them. CDR3 in amino acids: CASSLGASGTEAFF. In DNA form, the CDR3 reads TGTGCCAGCAGTTTGGGGGCCTCAGGAACTGAAGCTTTCTTT.

The gene calls are TRBV4-3 and TRBJ2-5; 10 bases are a match to TRBD2. Looked up from germline, CDR1 is LGHNA and CDR2 is YSLEER. V shed 1 base and J 5 bases; nucleotides not matched to a gene: 7. The CDR3 contains 16 residues. The CDR3 nucleotides are TGCGCCAGCAGCCAAGGACTAGCGGGTAGGGTTGAGACCCAGTACTTC. This sequence encodes CASSQGLAGRVETQYF.

The chain links TRBV19 to TRBJ2-2; the match to TRBD1 covers 12 bases. V trimming: 7 bases; J trimming: 7 bases; junction bases outside the gene matches: 7. Germline-derived CDR1 and CDR2 are LNHDA and SQIVND (reference sequence). The CDR3 is 15 amino acids. CDR3 sequence reads: CASTLGQGAGGELFF. The CDR3 region has the DNA TGTGCCAGTACCTTGGGACAGGGGGCGGGCGGGGAGCTGTTTTTT.